Following are 9 T cell receptor beta chains from one sample sequenced in a study of cytomegalovirus exposure and HLA in healthy donors. Produced via immunoSEQ multiplex PCR; TCRdb's table is partial and in-frame only. Counted here are over 200,000 clones, about 90% occurring once; the ten biggest clones make up 0.35% to 0.45%. Sequencing was done on a sample of PBMCs. The source is a woman under 30 in good health and CMV-seronegative.

This chain joins TRBV27 and TRBJ1-2, with 11 bases fitting TRBD1. The CDR3 covers 15 residues. The V gene end was trimmed by 2 bases and the J gene end by 6 bases; junction bases not matched to a gene: 5. CDR1 MNHEY and CDR2 SMNVEV come from the germline V gene (reference sequence). The CDR3, as DNA: TGTGCCAGCAGTTTAGGGGACAGGGGGTTGAATGGCTACACCTTC. It translates to CASSLGDRGLNGYTF.

The V gene is TRBV5-4, the J gene TRBJ2-1; weak D call: TRBD1 (6 bases). CDR3 size: 16 residues. Germline-derived CDR1 and CDR2 are SGHNT and YYREEE (reference sequence). Between the trimmed V and J ends, which lost 4 bases and 1 base, there was a span of 15 bases. CDR3 nucleotides: TGTGCCAGCAGCAACGTCCAGGGGTTTTCCTACAATGAGCAGTTCTTC. Protein sequence: CASSNVQGFSYNEQFF.

V is TRBV5-4 and J is TRBJ2-1; D is unresolved. This CDR3 comprises 15 residues. V lost 4 bases to trimming and J lost 2 bases, with 13 bases between them. The germline V gene has CDR1 SGHNT and CDR2 YYREEE (reference sequence). The CDR3 sequence is CASSLAESPYNEQFF. The CDR3 region has the DNA TGTGCCAGCAGCCTGGCCGAGTCCCCCTACAATGAGCAGTTCTTC.

The chain uses TRBV10-3 and TRBJ1-6, with D possibly being TRBD1 (6 bases). This CDR3 spans 13 amino acids. Trimming cost V 7 bases and J 10 bases, with 14 bases left between them. The germline V gene has CDR1 ENHRY and CDR2 SYGVKD. CDR3 nucleotides: TGTGCCATCACCGGGACACTTCGGTCACCCCTCCACTTT. Translating it yields CAITGTLRSPLHF.

The chain uses TRBV6-6 and TRBJ1-4, with D uncertain. Trimming left V 4 bases short and J 4 bases short, with 4 bases between. Germline V gene data show CDR1 as MNHNY and CDR2 as SVGAGI (reference sequence). The CDR3 has 12 residues. In nucleotides, the CDR3 is TGTGCCAGCAGTTCCCATAATGAAAAACTGTTTTTT. Residues: CASSSHNEKLFF.

The gene calls are TRBV7-8 and TRBJ2-2; no reliable D call. V was clipped by 4 bases and J by 5 bases, with 8 bases between them. CDR3 length: 13 residues. In germline, CDR1 is SGHVS, CDR2 FQNEAQ. The CDR3 reads CASSSDRTGELFF. The DNA of the CDR3 is TGTGCCAGCAGCTCCGATCGGACCGGGGAGCTGTTTTTT.

This chain connects TRBV20-1 to TRBJ1-6, with no clear D. The germline V and J ends were trimmed by 1 base and 13 bases, with 8 bases remaining between them. Germline V gene sequence: CDR1 DFQATT, CDR2 SNEGSKA (reference sequence). This CDR3 spans 11 amino acids. The CDR3 loop reads CSARGPRPLHF. CDR3 in DNA: TGCAGTGCTAGAGGTCCGCGCCCCCTCCACTTT.

The chain carries TRBV2 and TRBJ2-3, with 8 positions matching TRBD2. The CDR3 is 17 amino acids. The germline gives CDR1 SNHLY, CDR2 FYNNEI. The V gene end was trimmed by 5 bases and the J gene end by 4 bases; junction bases not matched to a gene: 14. This CDR3 reads CASSSITIAGLADTQYF. CDR3 coding DNA: TGTGCCAGCAGTTCGATAACGATAGCGGGGTTAGCAGATACGCAGTATTTT.

The genes are TRBV10-3 and TRBJ1-2; D not resolved. The V and J ends lost 4 bases and 8 bases respectively, with 14 bases between them. CDR1 and CDR2 (germline): ENHRY, SYGVKD. This CDR3 is 13 amino acids long. The CDR3 coding sequence is TGTGCCATCAGTGGGCGGGTCCATCGGGGCTACACCTTC. Residues: CAISGRVHRGYTF.